The 17 T cell receptor beta chains below come from one sample, sequenced in a study of vaccination and CD4 T cells after COVID-19. Cultured CD4+ T-cell DNA underwent Oncomine TCR Beta short-read sequencing. TCRdb independently ran MiXCR on the PCR reads; one entry per CDR3 protein. Seen here are 8,000 to 9,500 distinct CDR3 sequences, roughly 44% observed once, and the top ten hold around 9.9%. These receptors have no identified antigens. As for treatment: roughly 10-day PBMC culture with coronavirus spike peptide pools or control peptides (ViraFEST assay). CD4+ T cells of the unexposed donor were collected before the COVID-19 pandemic (2011-2018). The specimen sequenced was CD4+ T cells from blood, cultured in vitro. All receptors come from a human donor in good health.

The chain has TRBV27 and TRBJ2-3, with D possibly called TRBD1 or TRBD2 (6 bases each). Trimming left V 6 bases short and J 0 bases short, with 10 bases between. The CDR3 extends over 14 amino acids. CDR1 is MNHEY, CDR2 SMNVEV, per germline (reference sequence). The CDR3 loop is CASSRGPSTDTQYF. The CDR3 DNA reads TGTGCCAGCAGCCGGGGGCCTAGCACAGATACGCAGTATTTT.

The V gene is TRBV7-2, the J gene TRBJ2-2; D not certain. The V end was cut by 5 bases, the J end by 6 bases, with 19 bases between. This CDR3 has 16 amino acids. CDR1 SGHTA and CDR2 FQGNSA come from the germline V gene. CDR3 loop: CASSKEAFYLAGELFF. The CDR3 region has the DNA TGTGCCAGCAGCAAAGAGGCTTTTTATCTAGCCGGGGAGCTGTTTTTT. The full variable domain, with the rest looked up from reference TRBV7-2 and TRBJ2-2, is GAGVSQSPSNKVTEKGKDVELRCDPISGHTALYWYRQSLGQGLEFLIYFQGNSAPDKSGLPSDRFSAERTGGSVSTLTIQRTQQEDSAVYLCASSKEAFYLAGELFFGEGSRLTVL.

This clonotype appeared once. The gene calls are TRBV7-2 and TRBJ2-3; 10 bases agree with TRBD2. This CDR3 has 19 amino acids. Germline CDR1 and CDR2: SGHTA and FQGNSA. J lost 6 bases, V lost 1 base, and 16 bases had no gene match. CDR3 amino acids: CASSLDKRGGLSGLDTQYF. Here the CDR3 DNA reads TGTGCCAGCAGCTTAGATAAGCGGGGGGGCTTATCAGGGTTGGATACGCAGTATTTT.

The rearrangement links TRBV9 to TRBJ2-1; D is unresolved. V was trimmed by 4 bases and J by 2 bases, leaving 7 bases between them. Germline V lookup: CDR1 SGDLS, CDR2 YYNGEE. The CDR3 has 13 residues. The CDR3: CASSTRTYNEQFF. The CDR3 DNA is TGTGCCAGCAGCACGAGAACCTACAATGAGCAGTTCTTC. The entire variable domain, with the rest obtained from reference TRBV9 and TRBJ2-1, is as follows: DSGVTQTPKHLITATGQRVTLRCSPRSGDLSVYWYQQSLDQGLQFLIQYYNGEERAKGNILERFSAQQFPDLHSELNLSSLELGDSALYFCASSTRTYNEQFFGPGTRLTVL.

V gene TRBV6-1 combines with J gene TRBJ2-2, with unresolved D. The CDR3 spans 13 residues. V was pared by 6 bases and J by 2 bases, with 7 bases between. Germline V gene sequence: CDR1 MNHNS, CDR2 SASEGT. The CDR3 reads CASRVFNTGELFF. CDR3 in DNA: TGTGCCAGCAGGGTATTTAACACCGGGGAGCTGTTTTTT.

The chain is built from TRBV20-1 and TRBJ1-1, with 7 nucleotides matching TRBD1. Germline V gene sequence: CDR1 DFQATT, CDR2 SNEGSKA (reference sequence). This CDR3 is built from 15 residues. V was clipped by 7 bases and J by 2 bases; unmatched bases: 13. The CDR3, as DNA: TGCAGTGTTAAGATTTTACGGGACAGCAACACTGAAGCTTTCTTT. Translation gives CSVKILRDSNTEAFF.

The chain carries TRBV19 and TRBJ1-5, with D uncertain. Germline CDR1 is LNHDA and CDR2 is SQIVND (reference sequence). This CDR3 is 13 amino acids long. V lost 7 bases, J lost 5 bases, and 12 bases lay in between. The CDR3 reads CASTPREYQPQHF. CDR3 DNA sequence: TGTGCCAGTACCCCTCGAGAATATCAGCCCCAGCATTTT. Variable domain in full (rest from reference TRBV19 and TRBJ1-5): DGGITQSPKYLFRKEGQNVTLSCEQNLNHDAMYWYRQDPGQGLRLIYYSQIVNDFQKGDIAEGYSVSREKKESFPLTVTSAQKNPTAFYLCASTPREYQPQHFGDGTRLSIL.

The rearrangement joins TRBV6-1 to TRBJ1-5; 8 nucleotides match TRBD1. The germline CDR1 and CDR2 sequences are MNHNS and SASEGT. V was clipped by 4 bases and J by 6 bases; unmatched bases: 8. CDR3 length equals 15 residues. The CDR3 protein is CASSVLDRVGQPQHF. CDR3 nucleotide sequence: TGTGCCAGCAGTGTACTGGACAGGGTGGGTCAGCCCCAGCATTTT.

V gene TRBV6-1 combines with J gene TRBJ1-2; 9 bases agree with TRBD1. CDR1 is MNHNS, CDR2 SASEGT, per germline. This CDR3 has 13 residues. V trimming: 8 bases; J trimming: 8 bases; junction bases outside the gene matches: 9. The CDR3: CASGGQGVSGYTF. In DNA form, the CDR3 reads TGTGCCAGCGGGGGACAGGGTGTTAGCGGCTACACCTTC.

The chain carries TRBV20-1 and TRBJ2-1; TRBD2 matches at 9 bases. Germline CDR1 DFQATT, CDR2 SNEGSKA (reference sequence). This CDR3 comprises 14 residues. CDR3 sequence (DNA): TGCAGCGCCGGGGGCGGGGGGGCTTTCGGTGAGCAGTTCTTC. Its translation is CSAGGGGAFGEQFF.

This clonotype has only a few counts. The genes are TRBV27 and TRBJ1-1, with D maybe TRBD1 (5 bases). Germline lookup yields CDR1 MNHEY and CDR2 SMNVEV (reference sequence). V gave up 4 bases and J gave up 4 bases, with 10 bases separating them. The length of the CDR3 is 13 residues. As DNA, the CDR3 is TGTGCCAGCAGTTCGCGACAGCGCACTGAAGCTTTCTTT. It specifies CASSSRQRTEAFF.

This clonotype appeared a few times. V is TRBV20-1 and J is TRBJ1-5; no clear D. V was pared by 3 bases and J by 4 bases, with 7 bases between. CDR1 is DFQATT, CDR2 SNEGSKA, per germline (reference sequence). This CDR3 comprises 12 residues. The CDR3 nucleotides are TGCAGTGCTAGGGGTGAAAATCAGCCCCAGCATTTT. This codes for CSARGENQPQHF.

The V and J genes are TRBV7-9 and TRBJ1-3, with D hard to call. The V end lost 1 base, the J end lost 2 bases, and 9 bases lay between the germline ends. The CDR3 runs 15 residues. From germline, CDR1 is SEHNR and CDR2 FQNEAQ (reference sequence). CDR3 in amino acids: CASSLGPAPGNTIYF. For the CDR3, the DNA is TGTGCCAGCAGCTTAGGACCAGCCCCTGGAAACACCATATATTTT.

The chain combines TRBV20-1 with TRBJ2-1, with TRBD2 identical over 13 bases. The CDR3 length is 15 residues. V shed 5 bases, J shed 7 bases, and the junction held 8 bases outside the gene matches. CDR1 is DFQATT, CDR2 SNEGSKA, per germline (reference sequence). The CDR3 DNA reads as TGCAGTGCTGATGGAGGACTAGCGGGAGTGAATGAGCAGTTCTTC. The encoded protein is CSADGGLAGVNEQFF.

V usage is TRBV6-2 or TRBV6-3 and J usage is TRBJ1-6; TRBD1 agrees at 9 bases. V dropped 4 bases and J dropped 7; count of bases not matched to a gene: 2. Germline V gene sequence: CDR1 MNHEY, CDR2 SVGEGT. CDR3 length: 14 amino acids. CDR3 nucleotides: TGTGCCAGCAGTTCGGGACAGGGCAATTCACCCCTCCACTTT. Translating gives CASSSGQGNSPLHF.

This chain uses TRBV6-1 with TRBJ2-1; either TRBD1 or TRBD2 may supply D (7 bases each). The CDR3 is 13 amino acids. Germline assignment: CDR1 MNHNS and CDR2 SASEGT. Trimming took off 10 bases at V and 7 bases at J, with 17 bases between the two ends. The CDR3 DNA is TGTGCCACAGGGGGGGGAACGGGTAATGAGCAGTTCTTC. Its protein product is CATGGGTGNEQFF.

In this sample, this clonotype is medium-sized. The rearrangement uses TRBV7-9 and TRBJ1-1; TRBD1 might be the D (6 bases). The germline gives CDR1 SEHNR, CDR2 FQNEAQ (reference sequence). V dropped 5 bases and J dropped 0 bases, with 16 bases sitting between them. The CDR3 length is 16 residues. CDR3 coding DNA: TGTGCCAGCAGCACCACAGGGAGGGGCATGAACACTGAAGCTTTCTTT. Encoded protein: CASSTTGRGMNTEAFF.